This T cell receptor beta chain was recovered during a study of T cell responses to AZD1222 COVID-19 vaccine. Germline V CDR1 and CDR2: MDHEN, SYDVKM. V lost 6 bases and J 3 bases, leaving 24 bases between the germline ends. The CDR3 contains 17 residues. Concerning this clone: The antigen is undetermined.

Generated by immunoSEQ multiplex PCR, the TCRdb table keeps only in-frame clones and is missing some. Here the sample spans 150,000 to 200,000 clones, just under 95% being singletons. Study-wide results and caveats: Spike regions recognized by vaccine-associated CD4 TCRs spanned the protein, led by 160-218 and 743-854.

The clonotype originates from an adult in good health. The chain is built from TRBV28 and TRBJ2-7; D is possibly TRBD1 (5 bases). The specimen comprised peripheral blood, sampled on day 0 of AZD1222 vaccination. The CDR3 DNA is TGTGCCAGCAGACAAGGGGCATTATTCCGTTCTGGCTACGAGCAGTACTTC. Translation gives CASRQGALFRSGYEQYF.